This TCR beta chain was sequenced during a study of blood T cell repertoires in COVID-19. Across the whole study: Some COVID-19 samples were acute and others convalescent; all came from the United States, Italy and Spain. The cDNA or gDNA used as material had been derived from T cells, B-cell-depleted T cells, or PBMCs.

The CDR3 sequence is 11 residues long. Germline lookup yields CDR1 SGHTA and CDR2 FQGNSA. With 4 bases removed from V and 3 bases from J, the gap between germline ends came to 4 bases. Cohorts were based on clinical histories the participants reported. As processed by the authors: Using reference gene primer amplification, nucleated cell counts were estimated. The method was immunoSEQ multiplex PCR; TCRdb's version includes in-frame clones alone and lacks a portion of them. That table gives V, J and clone size, and the DNA gave D and trimming. The table lists approximately 190,000 clones, roughly 84% of them singletons, with less than 3.5% in the top ten.

The chain has TRBV7-2 and TRBJ2-7, with unresolved D. The source of this sequence is a woman aged 25 to 39 who had been exposed to COVID-19. The sequenced sample was PBMCs or T cells enriched from blood (not recorded which). The CDR3 DNA reads as TGTGCCAGCAGCTCCTACTACGAGCAGTACTTC. Its translation: CASSSYYEQYF.